The 12 T cell receptor beta chains presented below share a single source sample, sequenced in a study of cytomegalovirus exposure and HLA in healthy donors. PCR primers comprised 60 Vbeta and 13 Jbeta primers. The repertoire was sequenced with immunoSEQ multiplex PCR; TCRdb's copy has only in-frame clones and lacks some. The sample has roughly 160,000 clones; 73% are singletons. The sequenced sample was PBMCs. The receptors originated from a woman in her late teens or twenties in good health and CMV-seropositive.

This clone came up a few times. The rearrangement joins TRBV4-3 to TRBJ2-1; D is possibly TRBD2 (5 bases). CDR3 length: 15 residues. V dropped 1 base and J dropped 7 bases, with 14 bases sitting between them. Germline CDR1 and CDR2: LGHNA and YSLEER. The CDR3 here is CASSQVFASTNEQFF. CDR3 bases: TGCGCCAGCAGCCAAGTCTTCGCTAGCACTAATGAGCAGTTCTTC.

This clone has just one count. The chain links TRBV29-1 to TRBJ2-2; 10 bases match TRBD1. This CDR3 contains 21 residues. Trimming took 1 base from V and 0 from J; bases not matched to a gene: 17. CDR1 and CDR2 (germline): SQVTM, ANQGSEA. Here the CDR3 reads CSVEGRARGQGVHANTGELFF. In nucleotides, the CDR3 is TGCAGCGTTGAAGGTCGGGCACGAGGACAGGGGGTTCACGCGAACACCGGGGAGCTGTTTTTT.

A word on this clone: The same CDR3 also results from other DNA sequences found in this sample. The chain is built from TRBV9 and TRBJ2-5; D is perhaps TRBD1 (8 bases). Between the trimmed V and J ends, which lost 3 bases and 5 bases, there was a span of 11 bases. Germline V gene lookup returns CDR1 SGDLS and CDR2 YYNGEE. This CDR3 is 13 amino acids long. This CDR3 is CASSEQGGETQYF. The CDR3 coding sequence is TGTGCCAGCAGCGAACAGGGGGGGGAGACCCAGTACTTC.

The chain joins TRBV5-4 to TRBJ1-6, with 7 nucleotides matching TRBD1. The CDR3 is 16 amino acids. The germline CDR1 and CDR2 sequences are SGHNT and YYREEE (reference sequence). The V and J ends lost 0 bases and 6 bases, in that order; junction bases with no gene match: 6. The CDR3 DNA reads as TGTGCCAGCAGCTTGGCTCTACAGGGGCCTAATTCACCCCTCCACTTT. It is translated as CASSLALQGPNSPLHF.

The rearrangement uses TRBV7-6 and TRBJ1-4; D unresolved. CDR1 and CDR2 (germline): SGHVS, FNYEAQ. Trimming left V 4 bases short and J 8 bases short, with 8 bases between. This CDR3 comprises 12 residues. CDR3 in amino acids: CASSSIGEKLFF. The CDR3 coding sequence is TGTGCCAGCAGCTCGATCGGGGAAAAACTGTTTTTT. Drawing the rest from reference TRBV7-6 and TRBJ1-4, the complete variable domain is GAGVSQSPRYKVTKRGQDVALRCDPISGHVSLYWYRQALGQGPEFLTYFNYEAQQDKSGLPNDRFSAERPEGSISTLTIQRTEQRDSAMYRCASSSIGEKLFFGSGTQLSVL.

This clone was counted only a few times. This rearrangement joins TRBV7-2 to TRBJ1-1; D unresolved. The germline gives CDR1 SGHTA, CDR2 FQGNSA. V shed 5 bases and J shed 4 bases, with 11 bases lying between them. The length of the CDR3 is 13 residues. The CDR3 sequence: CASSVGWPTEAFF. The CDR3 nucleotides are TGTGCCAGCAGCGTAGGGTGGCCCACTGAAGCTTTCTTT.

The gene calls are TRBV19 and TRBJ2-1, with 13 nucleotides matching TRBD2. This CDR3 has 19 residues. The V segment lost 1 base and the J segment 1 base; nucleotides outside the gene matches: 7. Germline V gene sequence: CDR1 LNHDA, CDR2 SQIVND (reference sequence). The DNA of the CDR3 is TGTGCCAGTAGTATAGCCCTGACTAGCGGGGGGAGGTCCTACAATGAGCAGTTCTTC. It encodes CASSIALTSGGRSYNEQFF.

This clone was observed a single time. The CDR3 DNA reads TGTGCCAGCAGTTACGACAGGGCCTACGAGCAGTACTTC. Encoded protein: CASSYDRAYEQYF. The V and J genes are TRBV6-5 and TRBJ2-7; 7 bases are shared with TRBD1. The CDR3 length is 13 residues. Trimming at V came to 2 bases and at J to 2 bases, leaving 0 bases not matched to a gene. CDR1 is MNHEY, CDR2 SVGAGI, per germline.

The CDR3 coding sequence is TGTGCCAGCAGTTACGGGGCAGCGGGCACTGAAGCTTTCTTT. Its translation: CASSYGAAGTEAFF. This rearrangement joins TRBV6-5 to TRBJ1-1, with D perhaps TRBD1 (5 bases). The germline V gene has CDR1 MNHEY and CDR2 SVGAGI. The CDR3 has 14 amino acids. The ends were cut back, 2 bases at V and 4 bases at J, with 11 bases in the middle.

Concerning this clone itself: One end of the junction does not line up with germline, which may come from a read error. The rearrangement uses TRBV7-7 and TRBJ2-2; 8 bases are shared with TRBD2. From germline, CDR1 is SSHAT and CDR2 FNYEAQ (reference sequence). The CDR3 sequence is 15 residues long. CDR3 nucleotide sequence: TGTGCTAGCAGCTTATCCGGGGGGGCCGTCGGGGAGCTGTTTTTT. Translating it yields CASSLSGGAVGELFF.

This clone was observed once. This sequence joins TRBV9 and TRBJ2-3; D is unresolved. With 0 bases removed from V and 4 bases from J, the gap between germline ends came to 12 bases. Germline V gene lookup returns CDR1 SGDLS and CDR2 YYNGEE. The length of the CDR3 is 15 residues. The CDR3 protein is CASSVGSLFADTQYF. The CDR3 DNA sequence: TGTGCCAGCAGCGTAGGCTCGCTATTTGCAGATACGCAGTATTTT.

The V call is TRBV30, the J call TRBJ2-1, with D possibly being TRBD1 (6 bases). The CDR3 extends over 13 amino acids. Germline values: CDR1 GTSNPN, CDR2 SVGIG (reference sequence). V lost 4 bases to trimming and J lost 8 bases, with 15 bases between them. This chain's CDR3 is CAWMGAGFHEQFF. In nucleotides, the CDR3 is TGTGCCTGGATGGGGGCAGGGTTTCATGAGCAGTTCTTC.